A single sample is the source of the 28 T cell receptor beta chains below, sequenced in a study of blood T cell repertoires in COVID-19. TCRdb's table, derived via immunoSEQ multiplex PCR, lists solely in-frame clones and lacks some. The sample holds approximately 250,000 clones, about nine tenths seen once. The sequenced material came from peripheral blood. The origin of the receptors is a man aged 25 to 40 with COVID-19, enrolled during active disease.

The chain links TRBV6-2 or TRBV6-3 to TRBJ2-7; 8 bases fit TRBD2. Losses at the gene ends were 4 bases for V and 3 bases for J; bases not matched to a gene: 5. This CDR3 has 14 residues. Germline V gene lookup returns CDR1 MNHEY and CDR2 SVGEGT. The CDR3 sequence: CASSFGLAGYEQYF. The CDR3 nucleotides are TGTGCCAGCAGTTTCGGTCTAGCGGGCTACGAGCAGTACTTC.

The rearrangement uses TRBV24-1 and TRBJ2-5, with 8 bases aligning to TRBD2. V was clipped by 0 bases and J by 5 bases; unmatched bases: 4. The CDR3 has 15 amino acids. Germline V gives CDR1 KGHDR, CDR2 SFDVKD. DNA for the CDR3: TGTGCCACCAGTGATTTGGCGGGGGGTAGGGAGACCCAGTACTTC. The encoded protein is CATSDLAGGRETQYF.

This sequence joins TRBV11-2 and TRBJ2-7; TRBD2 is a possible D gene (7 bases). CDR3 length equals 15 residues. The V gene's germline CDR1 is SGHAT and CDR2 FQNNGV. The V end lost 1 base, the J end lost 0 bases, and 10 bases lay between the germline ends. The CDR3 reads CASSLAGGLSYEQYF. The CDR3 bases are TGTGCCAGCAGCTTAGCGGGGGGCCTCTCCTACGAGCAGTACTTC.

This clone has only one observation. The chain uses TRBV15 and TRBJ2-7; 8 nucleotides line up with TRBD1. The ends lost 6 bases at V and 6 bases at J; junction bases unmatched: 10. CDR1 and CDR2 from the germline V gene are LNHNV and YYDKDF (reference sequence). The CDR3 has 14 amino acids. The CDR3: CATSQARTGSEQYF. CDR3 nucleotide sequence: TGTGCCACCAGTCAGGCCAGGACAGGGAGCGAGCAGTACTTC.

This clone showed up just once. The chain recombines TRBV19 with TRBJ1-1; D unclear. Germline V gene data show CDR1 as LNHDA and CDR2 as SQIVND (reference sequence). The CDR3 sequence is 14 residues long. Trimming took 3 bases from V and 7 from J, leaving 15 bases between them. The DNA of the CDR3 is TGTGCCAGTAGTATTCTTGAGGCCCGGGGTGAAGCTTTCTTT. This codes for CASSILEARGEAFF.

The chain combines TRBV11-3 with TRBJ2-2, with 13 nucleotides matching TRBD2. With V trimmed by 1 base and J by 4 bases, 0 bases remained unmatched. The germline CDR1 and CDR2 sequences are SGHNT and YENEEA. The CDR3 length is 16 residues. CDR3: CASSLGLAGGTGELFF. The CDR3 DNA is TGTGCCAGCAGCTTAGGACTAGCGGGGGGCACCGGGGAGCTGTTTTTT.

This clone was counted once. The chain couples TRBV11-2 to TRBJ2-6; D unresolved. The CDR3 has 13 residues. The germline V gene has CDR1 SGHAT and CDR2 FQNNGV. V dropped 6 bases and J dropped 1 base, with 4 bases sitting between them. CDR3 loop: CASRESGANVLTF. The DNA of the CDR3 is TGTGCCAGCAGGGAGTCTGGGGCCAACGTCCTGACTTTC.

The genes are TRBV11-2 and TRBJ2-7, with D possibly TRBD2 on 5 matching bases. Trimming removed 5 bases from V and 7 bases from J, with 12 bases in between. This CDR3 has 12 amino acids. CDR1 and CDR2 from the germline V gene are SGHAT and FQNNGV. As DNA, the CDR3 is TGTGCCAGCAGCGGTTCCGGGGAGGAGCAGTACTTC. This translates into CASSGSGEEQYF.

The chain combines TRBV5-4 with TRBJ2-3, with 9 bases that match TRBD2. From germline, CDR1 is SGHNT and CDR2 YYREEE (reference sequence). The trim removed 1 base at V and 2 bases at J, leaving 8 bases unmatched. This CDR3 comprises 17 residues. CDR3 coding DNA: TGTGCCAGCAGCTTGCGGGCCAGCGGGGGGACCACAGATACGCAGTATTTT. Translating it yields CASSLRASGGTTDTQYF.

The CDR3 DNA sequence: TGTGCCAGCTCACTCGTTAAAGGGACAGGGGTCGAATATGGCTACACCTTC. The encoded protein is CASSLVKGTGVEYGYTF. The chain uses TRBV18 and TRBJ1-2; 10 bases fit TRBD1. Per the germline V gene, CDR1 is KGHSH and CDR2 is LQKENI. Trimming removed 4 bases from V and 5 bases from J; junction bases left unmatched: 13. The length of the CDR3 is 17 residues.

The gene calls are TRBV29-1 and TRBJ1-1, with TRBD1 matching over 8 bases. This CDR3 contains 13 residues. The germline CDR1 and CDR2 sequences are SQVTM and ANQGSEA. Trimming at V came to 6 bases and at J to 5 bases, leaving 8 bases not matched to a gene. CDR3 DNA sequence: TGCAGCGTCAAACAGGGGGATAAGACTGAAGCTTTCTTT. It yields the protein CSVKQGDKTEAFF.

The genes are TRBV27 and TRBJ1-6; tentatively, D is TRBD1 (5 bases). This CDR3 comprises 15 residues. V lost 3 bases and J lost 8, with 14 bases in between. From germline, CDR1 is MNHEY and CDR2 SMNVEV (reference sequence). For the CDR3, the DNA is TGTGCCAGCAGTTTTAATGGGGCGGATGATTCACCCCTCCACTTT. Translated: CASSFNGADDSPLHF.

CDR3 residues: CASSYGGGDTGELFF. Here the CDR3 DNA reads TGTGCCAGCAGTTATGGCGGGGGGGACACCGGGGAGCTGTTTTTT. The chain joins TRBV6-6 to TRBJ2-2, with 9 positions matching TRBD2. In germline, CDR1 is MNHNY, CDR2 SVGAGI (reference sequence). The V and J ends lost 3 bases and 3 bases, in that order; junction bases with no gene match: 2. The CDR3 is made up of 15 amino acids.

The V gene is TRBV11-2, the J gene TRBJ1-2; 7 bases agree with TRBD1. The V and J ends lost 4 bases and 7 bases, in that order; junction bases with no gene match: 6. The CDR3 consists of 13 residues. Germline loops: CDR1 SGHAT, CDR2 FQNNGV. The DNA of the CDR3 is TGTGCCAGCAGCTCGACACACAGGGGTGGCTACACCTTC. Encoded protein: CASSSTHRGGYTF.

This chain joins TRBV12-1 and TRBJ2-1; the DNA was not used to check the table's D call, TRBD1. TRBV12-1 is a pseudogene segment. The CDR3 extends over 15 amino acids. CDR3 amino acids: CASSPRTGAYNEQFF. The CDR3 region has the DNA TGTGCCAGCAGCCCCAGGACAGGAGCCTACAATGAGCAGTTCTTC.

The chain couples TRBV6-5 to TRBJ2-1, with TRBD1 identical over 7 bases. Germline values: CDR1 MNHEY, CDR2 SVGAGI. The CDR3 sequence is 15 residues long. J gave up 3 bases and V 5 bases, and 7 bases lay outside the gene matches. CDR3 residues: CASSSYRGRYNEQFF. The CDR3 DNA follows: TGTGCCAGCAGTAGCTACAGGGGACGCTACAATGAGCAGTTCTTC.

The V call is TRBV25-1, the J call TRBJ1-3; 7 positions agree with TRBD1. Germline lookup yields CDR1 MGHDK and CDR2 SYGVNS. The CDR3 extends over 16 amino acids. V shed 1 base, J shed 2 bases, and the junction held 5 bases outside the gene matches. CDR3 in amino acids: CASSEFGQGAGNTIYF. The DNA for the CDR3 is TGTGCCAGCAGTGAATTTGGGCAGGGGGCTGGAAACACCATATATTTT.

This clone was observed a single time. This chain links TRBV7-9 with TRBJ2-7; D remains ambiguous. The CDR3 spans 16 residues. Trimming took 5 bases from V and 4 from J, leaving 21 bases between them. Germline V gene lookup returns CDR1 SEHNR and CDR2 FQNEAQ (reference sequence). The CDR3 nucleotides read TGTGCCAGCAGCCGCCCCCTGTCTCAGGTCGATTACGAGCAGTACTTC. It is translated as CASSRPLSQVDYEQYF.

The chain carries TRBV19 and TRBJ1-5, with 10 bases fitting TRBD1. The germline CDR1 and CDR2 sequences are LNHDA and SQIVND (reference sequence). J gave up 4 bases and V 5 bases, and 2 bases lay outside the gene matches. The CDR3 runs to 14 residues. Written as DNA, the CDR3 is TGTGCCAGTAGTCTGGGACAGGGGAATCAGCCCCAGCATTTT. This gives the protein CASSLGQGNQPQHF.

The chain couples TRBV29-1 to TRBJ2-1, with no clear D. The length of the CDR3 is 16 residues. V lost 0 bases and J lost 4, with 16 bases in between. Germline values: CDR1 SQVTM, CDR2 ANQGSEA. CDR3 sequence (DNA): TGCAGCGTTGAAGATTTCGCCCCCTACCCTTACAATGAGCAGTTCTTC. It codes for CSVEDFAPYPYNEQFF.

This chain joins TRBV24-1 and TRBJ2-2; 8 bases line up with TRBD2. The CDR3 totals 15 residues. V was clipped by 5 bases and J by 6 bases; unmatched bases: 7. Germline CDR1 KGHDR, CDR2 SFDVKD. The DNA for the CDR3 is TGTGCCACCAGTGCGGTCGGGGGGGCTCCCGGGGAGCTGTTTTTT. This gives the protein CATSAVGGAPGELFF.

The gene calls are TRBV27 and TRBJ2-7; 8 bases match TRBD1. Unmatched junction bases numbered 5, after V lost 5 bases and J lost 2 bases. The CDR3 contains 14 residues. Germline V gene sequence: CDR1 MNHEY, CDR2 SMNVEV (reference sequence). Here the CDR3 DNA reads TGTGCCAGCAGTGGGGGGACAGGTACCTACGAGCAGTACTTC. Translating it yields CASSGGTGTYEQYF.

This chain joins TRBV19 and TRBJ1-4, with a tentative D call TRBD1 (5 bases). Trimming cost V 8 bases and J 0 bases, with 16 bases left between them. Germline V CDR1 and CDR2: LNHDA, SQIVND (reference sequence). The CDR3 has 16 amino acids. CDR3 nucleotide sequence: TGTGCCAGTCAGTCGGGGGTGTTTTCAACTAATGAAAAACTGTTTTTT. Its translation: CASQSGVFSTNEKLFF.

The J gene is TRBJ1-1, the V gene TRBV7-9; weak D call: TRBD1 (6 bases). V was shortened by 5 bases and J by 8 bases, with 18 bases between the two germline ends. Germline values: CDR1 SEHNR, CDR2 FQNEAQ (reference sequence). The CDR3 length is 14 residues. In DNA, the CDR3 is TGTGCCAGCAGCCCCGGACAGTCCTTCGGAGAAGCTTTCTTT. This sequence encodes CASSPGQSFGEAFF.

The chain joins TRBV27 to TRBJ1-1, with a tentative D call TRBD1 (6 bases). Germline lookup yields CDR1 MNHEY and CDR2 SMNVEV (reference sequence). The CDR3 consists of 16 residues. The V gene lost 2 bases and the J gene lost 0 bases, with 13 bases spanning the gap. CDR3 bases: TGTGCCAGCAGTTTAAATTTTAGGGGGTTGAACACTGAAGCTTTCTTT. Translating gives CASSLNFRGLNTEAFF.

The chain joins TRBV3-1 (or the pseudogene TRBV3-2) to TRBJ2-7, with 9 bases fitting TRBD1. CDR3 length equals 17 residues. The J segment lost 2 bases and the V segment lost 0 bases, leaving 8 bases of the junction unmatched. Germline CDR1 is LGHDT and CDR2 is YNNKEL (reference sequence). CDR3 protein: CASSQDLKGDRAYEQYF. DNA of the CDR3: TGTGCCAGCAGCCAAGATCTTAAGGGGGACAGGGCCTACGAGCAGTACTTC.

This chain joins TRBV7-9 and TRBJ2-1, with D possibly being TRBD2 (7 bases). Per the germline V gene, CDR1 is SEHNR and CDR2 is FQNEAQ (reference sequence). Trimming took 6 bases from V and 2 from J, leaving 17 bases between them. There are 16 residues in the CDR3. CDR3 in DNA: TGTGCCAGCAGTCCAGGGCGGGGGCCTACCTACAATGAGCAGTTCTTC. It encodes CASSPGRGPTYNEQFF.

This chain connects TRBV10-1 to TRBJ2-5; TRBD2 agrees at 10 bases. The CDR3 length is 16 residues. The ends lost 2 bases at V and 5 bases at J; junction bases unmatched: 8. CDR1 and CDR2 from the germline V gene are WNHNN and SYGVQD (reference sequence). The chain's CDR3 is CASSETPSGGRETQYF. The CDR3, as DNA: TGCGCCAGCAGTGAGACCCCTAGCGGGGGAAGGGAGACCCAGTACTTC.